This T cell receptor beta chain was found in a study of cytomegalovirus exposure and HLA in healthy donors. The PCR made use of 60 Vbeta and 13 Jbeta primers. Clones were sequenced by immunoSEQ multiplex PCR, and TCRdb holds only the in-frame ones, with some missing. The profile shows more than 85,000 clones, roughly 83% of them singletons. From germline, CDR1 is KGHSH and CDR2 LQKENI. This CDR3 has 14 residues. This clone was seen once. This TCR was sampled from a female donor in good health and CMV-seropositive. Sequencing was performed on PBMCs. The gene calls are TRBV18 and TRBJ2-5, with TRBD2 matching 8 bases. The DNA matches TRBJ2-7 better at its end, which makes the J call doubtful. The DNA of the CDR3 is TGTGCCAGCTCAACCGGGGGGGTCCCCTACGAGCAGTACTTC. Protein: CASSTGGVPYEQYF.